The 27 T cell receptor beta chains listed next were all sequenced from one sample in a study of vaccination and CD4 T cells after COVID-19 (dated by TCRdb to the early 2020s). Which antigens these TCRs recognize remains unknown. The meaning of the sample's treatment or condition label: roughly nine-day PBMC culture with coronavirus spike peptide pools or control peptides (ViraFEST assay). Libraries came from PCR. Instrument used: Illumina iSeq 100. DNA from cultured CD4+ T cells underwent TCR sequencing with the Oncomine TCR Beta short-read assay at the Johns Hopkins FTIC core. TCRdb itself trimmed the public reads at Q25 with fastp, ran MiXCR and retained productive beta chains. Identical CDR3 protein sequences are pooled into one entry, listed with their most common genes and DNA. This sample lists 5,000 to 6,500 distinct CDR3 sequences; 34% were detected once. Almost 35% of the sample comes from the top ten.

The sample was CD4+ T cells from blood, cultured in vitro, taken after SARS-CoV-2 vaccination. The receptors shown here come from a human donor who had recovered from COVID-19.

This clonotype was seen only a few times. The chain couples TRBV7-6 to TRBJ2-3, with 9 bases identical to TRBD1. There are 15 residues in the CDR3. Germline V gene lookup returns CDR1 SGHVS and CDR2 FNYEAQ. J gave up 4 bases and V 3 bases, and 5 bases lay outside the gene matches. The CDR3 DNA is TGTGCCAGCAGCTTCGTGACAGGGGGTCCAGATACGCAGTATTTT. Residues: CASSFVTGGPDTQYF.

By sample share, this clonotype is medium-sized. This rearrangement joins TRBV27 to TRBJ1-6; D is possibly TRBD1 (5 bases). The CDR3 totals 15 residues. V lost 6 bases to trimming and J lost 2 bases, with 11 bases between them. Germline CDR1 is MNHEY and CDR2 is SMNVEV (reference sequence). The chain's CDR3 is CASSTGLAYNSPLHF. The DNA of the CDR3 is TGTGCCAGCAGCACGGGACTGGCCTATAATTCACCCCTCCACTTT.

This clonotype was found a few times. The chain has TRBV7-8 and TRBJ2-2; no reliable D call. The CDR3 totals 12 residues. The ends were cut back, 7 bases at V and 5 bases at J, with 8 bases in the middle. The V gene's germline CDR1 is SGHVS and CDR2 FQNEAQ. CDR3 sequence (DNA): TGTGCCAGCACCGATAATACCGGGGAGCTGTTTTTT. This translates into CASTDNTGELFF.

The rearrangement uses TRBV7-8 and TRBJ1-6; 7 bases align to TRBD1. The trim removed 5 bases at V and 9 bases at J, leaving 7 bases unmatched. Germline V gene data show CDR1 as SGHVS and CDR2 as FQNEAQ. CDR3 length: 14 amino acids. CDR3 loop: CASSRDRDGSPLHF. The CDR3 DNA reads as TGTGCCAGCAGCCGAGACAGGGACGGTTCACCCCTCCACTTT.

The chain is built from TRBV18 and TRBJ1-5, with TRBD1 as a possible D gene (5 bases). This CDR3 contains 14 residues. The V end lost 2 bases, the J end lost 4 bases, and 9 bases lay between the germline ends. From germline, CDR1 is KGHSH and CDR2 LQKENI. In DNA form, the CDR3 reads TGTGCCAGCTCACCATCAGGGAGGAATCAGCCCCAGCATTTT. This codes for CASSPSGRNQPQHF.

The genes are TRBV25-1 and TRBJ1-5, with 9 positions matching TRBD1. The CDR3 is 15 amino acids. Unmatched junction bases numbered 8, after V lost 6 bases and J lost 5 bases. Germline V CDR1 and CDR2: MGHDK, SYGVNS. CDR3 sequence reads: CASRKQGAGDQPQHF. The CDR3 DNA sequence: TGTGCCAGCAGGAAACAGGGGGCTGGCGATCAGCCCCAGCATTTT.

J is TRBJ2-7 and V is TRBV27; 12 bases are shared with TRBD2. The germline V gene encodes CDR1 MNHEY and CDR2 SMNVEV (reference sequence). This CDR3 comprises 15 residues. V was clipped by 6 bases and J by 6 bases; unmatched bases: 9. CDR3 loop: CASRLLAGGPSEQYF. CDR3 nucleotide sequence: TGTGCCAGCAGGTTGCTAGCGGGAGGGCCAAGCGAGCAGTACTTC.

V gene TRBV28 combines with J gene TRBJ2-1; 8 bases map to TRBD2. The V gene end was trimmed by 3 bases and the J gene end by 4 bases; junction bases not matched to a gene: 5. Per the germline V gene, CDR1 is MDHEN and CDR2 is SYDVKM. The CDR3 has 15 amino acids. CDR3 in DNA: TGTGCCAGCAGTTTCCGGCTAGCGGGTTACAATGAGCAGTTCTTC. Protein: CASSFRLAGYNEQFF.

The V and J genes are TRBV20-1 and TRBJ2-1; D perhaps matches TRBD2 (6 bases). This CDR3 is 16 amino acids long. V shed 2 bases and J shed 0 bases, with 14 bases lying between them. Germline V gene data show CDR1 as DFQATT and CDR2 as SNEGSKA (reference sequence). This CDR3 reads CSARRPQRVSYNEQFF. The CDR3 nucleotides read TGCAGTGCTAGACGCCCCCAGCGGGTCTCCTACAATGAGCAGTTCTTC.

This clonotype was seen only a few times. This chain joins TRBV7-8 and TRBJ2-7; D might be TRBD1 (5 bases). Deletions cut 5 bases from V and 0 bases from J, with 11 bases between. Per germline, CDR1 SGHVS and CDR2 FQNEAQ. This CDR3 is 14 amino acids long. The CDR3 DNA sequence: TGTGCCAGCAGCCGACAGCTCAGCTCCTACGAGCAGTACTTC. Translating gives CASSRQLSSYEQYF.

This clonotype turned up a few times. This chain links TRBV20-1 with TRBJ2-1, with D perhaps TRBD2 (6 bases). Germline V lookup: CDR1 DFQATT, CDR2 SNEGSKA (reference sequence). Between the trimmed V and J ends, which lost 2 bases and 0 bases, there was a span of 23 bases. The CDR3 spans 19 residues. The CDR3 loop is CSARSPGGRRGSSYNEQFF. The CDR3 DNA sequence: TGCAGTGCTAGATCCCCTGGGGGAAGGCGGGGCAGCTCCTACAATGAGCAGTTCTTC.

This clonotype was recorded a few times. The chain employs TRBV6-1 and TRBJ2-2, with unresolved D. CDR1 is MNHNS, CDR2 SASEGT, per germline. This CDR3 region has 12 residues. V was clipped by 5 bases and J by 7 bases, with 8 bases between them. The CDR3 region has the DNA TGTGCCAGCAGTCTTAGTAGCGGGGAGCTGTTTTTT. It specifies CASSLSSGELFF.

This clonotype turned up a few times. Written as DNA, the CDR3 is TGTGCCAGCAACCGGGGGGGACAGGGTAACGGGGAGCTGTTTTTT. It yields the protein CASNRGGQGNGELFF. The rearrangement links TRBV27 to TRBJ2-2, with D possibly TRBD1 on 9 matching bases. The CDR3 has 15 residues. The germline V gene has CDR1 MNHEY and CDR2 SMNVEV (reference sequence). V lost 7 bases and J lost 7, with 19 bases in between.

This CDR3 is CSARDTLRGTGGGYGYTF. CDR3 bases: TGCAGTGCTAGAGACACATTGAGGGGAACAGGGGGAGGCTATGGCTACACCTTC. V and J are TRBV20-1 and TRBJ1-2, with 8 bases fitting TRBD1. The CDR3 contains 18 residues. Germline CDR1 and CDR2: DFQATT and SNEGSKA (reference sequence). J was trimmed by 4 bases and V by 0 bases; bases with no gene match: 16.

This rearrangement joins TRBV7-3 to TRBJ1-1; perhaps TRBD1 as D (5 bases). The CDR3 is 13 residues long. Trimming pared 4 bases from V and 3 bases from J, leaving 9 bases between. Germline CDR1 and CDR2: SGHTA and FQGTGA. The CDR3 loop is CASSSQGDTEAFF. The DNA of the CDR3 is TGTGCCAGCAGCTCCCAGGGTGACACTGAAGCTTTCTTT. The full variable domain, in which reference TRBV7-3 and TRBJ1-1 provide the parts outside the CDR3, is GAGVSQTPSNKVTEKGKYVELRCDPISGHTALYWYRQSLGQGPEFLIYFQGTGAADDSGLPNDRFFAVRPEGSVSTLKIQRTERGDSAVYLCASSSQGDTEAFFGQGTRLTVV.

This clonotype appeared a few times. This sequence joins TRBV6-1 and TRBJ1-2; D unclear. This CDR3 spans 13 amino acids. The germline V and J ends were trimmed by 6 bases and 4 bases, with 12 bases remaining between them. Per germline, CDR1 MNHNS and CDR2 SASEGT. This CDR3 reads CASSSPPGYGYTF. The CDR3, as DNA: TGTGCCAGCAGCTCCCCGCCAGGCTATGGCTACACCTTC.

This rearrangement joins TRBV7-2 to TRBJ2-7; D unresolved. CDR1 is SGHTA and CDR2 is FQGNSA in the germline V gene. This CDR3 contains 11 residues. The V end lost 5 bases, the J end lost 3 bases, and 5 bases lay between the germline ends. The CDR3 sequence is CASSALYEQYF. CDR3 bases: TGTGCCAGCAGCGCCCTCTACGAGCAGTACTTC.

This clonotype has only a few counts. This chain connects TRBV7-9 to TRBJ1-1, with a possible D match to TRBD1 (6 bases). There are 14 residues in the CDR3. CDR1 and CDR2 from the germline V gene are SEHNR and FQNEAQ (reference sequence). Trimming stripped 0 bases from V and 4 bases from J, with 9 bases between. This chain's CDR3 is CASSLAQGSTEAFF. DNA for the CDR3: TGTGCCAGCAGCTTAGCGCAGGGGAGCACTGAAGCTTTCTTT.

By frequency in the sample, this clonotype is medium-sized. The genes are TRBV18 and TRBJ1-5; TRBD1 aligns across 9 bases. The CDR3 is 15 residues long. The germline CDR1 and CDR2 sequences are KGHSH and LQKENI. Trimming cost V 3 bases and J 2 bases; bases outside gene matches: 2. The CDR3 region is CASSPDRGGNQPQHF. The CDR3 DNA sequence: TGTGCCAGCTCACCGGACAGGGGAGGCAATCAGCCCCAGCATTTT.

V is TRBV5-8 and J is TRBJ1-1, with D perhaps TRBD1 (5 bases). Germline CDR1 is SGHTS and CDR2 is YDEGEE. Trimming shortened V by 4 bases and J by 0 bases, and 16 bases separated the two germline ends. CDR3 size: 16 residues. CDR3 in amino acids: CASSPRVRAMNTEAFF. The CDR3 DNA is TGTGCCAGCAGCCCCAGGGTACGGGCCATGAACACTGAAGCTTTCTTT. The full variable domain, rest sourced from reference TRBV5-8 and TRBJ1-1, is EAGVTQSPTHLIKTRGQQATLRCSPISGHTSVYWYQQALGLGLQFLLWYDEGEERNRGNFPPRFSGRQFPNYSSELNVNALELEDSALYLCASSPRVRAMNTEAFFGQGTRLTVV.

This clonotype was observed a few times. V gene TRBV30 combines with J gene TRBJ2-7; no firm D call. The germline V gene has CDR1 GTSNPN and CDR2 SVGIG (reference sequence). Trimming took 3 bases from V and 6 from J, leaving 3 bases between them. This CDR3 contains 9 residues. The CDR3 sequence: CAWRGEQYF. CDR3 coding DNA: TGTGCCTGGAGGGGCGAGCAGTACTTC.

V usage is TRBV6-2 or TRBV6-3 and J usage is TRBJ1-5; TRBD1 agrees at 7 bases. The CDR3 loop spans 18 amino acids. Germline values: CDR1 MNHEY, CDR2 SVGEGT. The J segment lost 0 bases and the V segment lost 6 bases, leaving 14 bases of the junction unmatched. Here the CDR3 DNA reads TGTGCCAGCAGGTCAATTAGGGGGCCTTATTATAGCAATCAGCCCCAGCATTTT. Translation gives CASRSIRGPYYSNQPQHF.

V is TRBV7-8 and J is TRBJ2-5, with D hard to call. Trimming left V 3 bases short and J 3 bases short, with 14 bases between. Germline V CDR1 and CDR2: SGHVS, FQNEAQ. This CDR3 contains 15 residues. CDR3 in amino acids: CASSFDRPRKETQYF. The CDR3 nucleotides read TGTGCCAGCAGCTTCGATAGGCCTAGGAAAGAGACCCAGTACTTC.

This clonotype was seen a handful of times. V and J are TRBV11-3 and TRBJ2-2, with a weak D call TRBD2 (6 bases). From germline, CDR1 is SGHNT and CDR2 YENEEA. The V and J ends lost 3 bases and 4 bases respectively, with 18 bases between them. The CDR3 loop spans 17 amino acids. The CDR3 DNA sequence: TGTGCCAGCAGCTTGGGTTCGGGGCCCGGGGGCACCGGGGAGCTGTTTTTT. It is translated as CASSLGSGPGGTGELFF.

The genes are TRBV10-3 and TRBJ2-1, with TRBD2 matching over 9 bases. V was clipped by 0 bases and J by 4 bases; unmatched bases: 4. CDR1 is ENHRY, CDR2 SYGVKD, per germline. The CDR3 is 16 residues long. The CDR3 region is CAISESEAGGYNEQFF. The CDR3, as DNA: TGTGCCATCAGTGAGTCAGAAGCGGGGGGTTACAATGAGCAGTTCTTC.

This chain uses TRBV7-2 with TRBJ1-3, with D possibly being TRBD1 (5 bases). CDR3 size: 15 residues. V gave up 3 bases and J gave up 3 bases, with 12 bases separating them. Per germline, CDR1 SGHTA and CDR2 FQGNSA. This CDR3 reads CASSLRGGGGNTIYF. CDR3 nucleotide sequence: TGTGCCAGCAGCTTGAGGGGAGGTGGTGGAAACACCATATATTTT. Supplemented by reference TRBV7-2 and TRBJ1-3, the full variable domain reads GAGVSQSPSNKVTEKGKDVELRCDPISGHTALYWYRQSLGQGLEFLIYFQGNSAPDKSGLPSDRFSAERTGGSVSTLTIQRTQQEDSAVYLCASSLRGGGGNTIYFGEGSWLTVV.

The chain has TRBV20-1 and TRBJ1-1; TRBD1 aligns across 9 bases. CDR3 length equals 14 residues. V gave up 5 bases and J gave up 4 bases; unmatched junction bases: 8. The germline V gene encodes CDR1 DFQATT and CDR2 SNEGSKA (reference sequence). CDR3 sequence reads: CSAPRQGVSTEAFF. CDR3 in DNA: TGCAGTGCTCCACGACAGGGGGTGAGCACTGAAGCTTTCTTT.